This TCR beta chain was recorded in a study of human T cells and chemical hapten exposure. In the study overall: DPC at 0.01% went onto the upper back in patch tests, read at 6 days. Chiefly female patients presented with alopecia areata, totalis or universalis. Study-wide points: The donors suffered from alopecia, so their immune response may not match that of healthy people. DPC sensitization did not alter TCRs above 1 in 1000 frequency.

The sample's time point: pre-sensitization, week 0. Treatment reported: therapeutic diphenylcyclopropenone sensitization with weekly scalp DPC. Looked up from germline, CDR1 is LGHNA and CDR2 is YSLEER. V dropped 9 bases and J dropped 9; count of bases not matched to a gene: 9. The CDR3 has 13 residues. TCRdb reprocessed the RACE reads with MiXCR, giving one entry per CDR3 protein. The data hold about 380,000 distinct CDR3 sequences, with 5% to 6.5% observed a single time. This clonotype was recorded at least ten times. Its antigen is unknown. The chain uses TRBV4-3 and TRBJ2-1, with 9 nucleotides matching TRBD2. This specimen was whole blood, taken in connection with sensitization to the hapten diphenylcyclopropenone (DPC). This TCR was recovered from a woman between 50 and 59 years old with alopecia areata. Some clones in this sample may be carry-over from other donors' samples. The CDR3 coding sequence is TGCGCCAGTAGCGGGAGAAGGCACACTGAGCAGTTCTTC. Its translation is CASSGRRHTEQFF.